Listed here is a single TCR beta chain. These data belong to a study of control samples from healthy donors and cancer patients. Measured with immunoSEQ multiplex PCR; TCRdb has only the in-frame clones, and not every one. The table records 180,000 or so clones, around 91% of them present only once. The V and J ends lost 6 bases and 4 bases respectively, with 9 bases between them. Germline CDR1 MNHEY, CDR2 SVGEGT. The CDR3 covers 12 residues. Specimen: blood. The receptor was derived from a woman in her 30s in good health. The rearrangement uses TRBV6-2 or TRBV6-3 and TRBJ2-5; D is unresolved. CDR3 DNA sequence: TGTGCCAGCAGCCGTTCCGGAGAGACCCAGTACTTC. It specifies CASSRSGETQYF.